A single sample is the source of the 9 T cell receptor beta chains below, sequenced in a study of cytomegalovirus exposure and HLA in healthy donors. 60 Vbeta and 13 Jbeta primers were used in PCR. TCRdb keeps only in-frame clones here, not all; method: immunoSEQ multiplex PCR. Among some 180,000 clones listed, around 80% were seen once. The sequencing sample was made of PBMCs. The receptors originated from a woman aged 25 to 39 in good health and CMV-seronegative.

The rearrangement joins TRBV2 to TRBJ1-5; D uncertain. Germline V lookup: CDR1 SNHLY, CDR2 FYNNEI. The CDR3 length is 13 residues. The V end was cut by 3 bases, the J end by 3 bases, with 6 bases between. The CDR3 DNA is TGTGCCAGCAGTGATACAGTCAATCAGCCCCAGCATTTT. Its protein is CASSDTVNQPQHF.

This chain joins TRBV5-8 and TRBJ1-6; D gene unclear. CDR1 is SGHTS, CDR2 YDEGEE, per germline. CDR3 size: 17 residues. The V and J ends lost 7 bases and 4 bases respectively, with 21 bases between them. CDR3 sequence (DNA): TGTGCCAGCCCAGGACTCCCCGAGCTCTTTTATAATTCACCCCTCCACTTT. Amino acids: CASPGLPELFYNSPLHF.

The chain is built from TRBV30 and TRBJ1-3; 8 bases line up with TRBD1. With V trimmed by 0 bases and J by 4 bases, 14 bases remained unmatched. The germline V gene has CDR1 GTSNPN and CDR2 SVGIG (reference sequence). The CDR3 consists of 18 residues. As DNA, the CDR3 is TGTGCCTGGAGTGTCATGGCACGAGACAGGGGACGCGGAAACACCATATATTTT. This translates into CAWSVMARDRGRGNTIYF. The full variable domain, its missing parts supplied by reference TRBV30 and TRBJ1-3, is SQTIHQWPATLVQPVGSPLSLECTVEGTSNPNLYWYRQAAGRGLQLLFYSVGIGQISSEVPQNLSASRPQDRQFILSSKKLLLSDSGFYLCAWSVMARDRGRGNTIYFGEGSWLTVV.

This clone has only one observation. J is TRBJ2-1 and V is TRBV5-6; 15 bases line up with TRBD2. The CDR3 is made up of 16 amino acids. J was trimmed by 7 bases and V by 4 bases; bases with no gene match: 6. Germline CDR1 is SGHDT and CDR2 is YYEEEE. CDR3 in DNA: TGTGCCAGCAGCACTGGACTAGCGGGGGGGGTTAATGAGCAGTTCTTC. Translated, it gives CASSTGLAGGVNEQFF.

The chain combines TRBV4-2 with TRBJ2-1, with 8 nucleotides matching TRBD1. Germline V CDR1 and CDR2: LGHNA, YNFKEQ. V trimming: 4 bases; J trimming: 0 bases; junction bases outside the gene matches: 11. This CDR3 is built from 18 residues. CDR3 bases: TGTGCCAGCAGCCGAGAGACGACAGGGGCGAGCTCCTACAATGAGCAGTTCTTC. It codes for CASSRETTGASSYNEQFF.

This clone was counted a single time. In DNA form, the CDR3 reads TGTGCCAGCAGTGATATGGGGGGAGATACGCAGTATTTT. Its protein is CASSDMGGDTQYF. This chain links TRBV2 with TRBJ2-3; tentative D call: TRBD2 (6 bases). Germline CDR1 reads SNHLY; CDR2 reads FYNNEI. The CDR3 contains 13 residues. Deletions cut 3 bases from V and 5 bases from J, with 9 bases between.

This sequence joins TRBV9 and TRBJ1-1, with 7 bases lining up with TRBD1. This CDR3 is 14 amino acids long. V lost 4 bases and J lost 6; bases outside the gene matches: 9. The V gene's germline CDR1 is SGDLS and CDR2 YYNGEE. CDR3 DNA sequence: TGTGCCAGCAGCACCCAGGGCCAGGGGGCTGAAGCTTTCTTT. Protein: CASSTQGQGAEAFF.

The genes are TRBV21-1 and TRBJ1-5; the table's D gene call, TRBD1, was not cross checked with the DNA. TRBV21-1 is listed as a pseudogene. This CDR3 is built from 15 residues. For the CDR3, the DNA is TGTGCCAGCACCCGAAAGGACAGCTTCAATCAGCCCCAGCATTTT. This translates into CASTRKDSFNQPQHF.

The chain carries TRBV5-8 and TRBJ1-6, with a possible D match to TRBD1 (6 bases). The CDR3 length is 16 residues. The V gene's germline CDR1 is SGHTS and CDR2 YDEGEE. V dropped 5 bases and J dropped 5 bases, with 17 bases sitting between them. CDR3 sequence reads: CASRREGRGDNSPLHF. In nucleotides, the CDR3 is TGTGCCAGCAGGCGGGAGGGCAGGGGAGATAATTCACCCCTCCACTTT.